The entry that follows covers one T cell receptor (beta chain) sequence. The CDR3 runs to 14 residues. Between the trimmed V and J ends, which lost 2 bases and 3 bases, there was a span of 8 bases. A second PCR of roughly 7 to 11 cycles used a sample-barcoded 5' primer and a J-beta primer mix. TCRdb reprocessed the 5' RACE reads via MiXCR and lists one record per CDR3 protein. The data show over 700,000 distinct CDR3 sequences, about 55% seen once. These data originate in a study of blood T cells in healthy people across ages. V is TRBV12-3 or TRBV12-4 and J is TRBJ1-5; TRBD1 is a possible D gene (5 bases). The sample consisted of blood. The origin of this receptor is a man at least 80 years old in good health. The DNA for the CDR3 is TGTGCCAGCAGTTTAAGACAGTACAATCAGCCCCAGCATTTT. Its translation is CASSLRQYNQPQHF.